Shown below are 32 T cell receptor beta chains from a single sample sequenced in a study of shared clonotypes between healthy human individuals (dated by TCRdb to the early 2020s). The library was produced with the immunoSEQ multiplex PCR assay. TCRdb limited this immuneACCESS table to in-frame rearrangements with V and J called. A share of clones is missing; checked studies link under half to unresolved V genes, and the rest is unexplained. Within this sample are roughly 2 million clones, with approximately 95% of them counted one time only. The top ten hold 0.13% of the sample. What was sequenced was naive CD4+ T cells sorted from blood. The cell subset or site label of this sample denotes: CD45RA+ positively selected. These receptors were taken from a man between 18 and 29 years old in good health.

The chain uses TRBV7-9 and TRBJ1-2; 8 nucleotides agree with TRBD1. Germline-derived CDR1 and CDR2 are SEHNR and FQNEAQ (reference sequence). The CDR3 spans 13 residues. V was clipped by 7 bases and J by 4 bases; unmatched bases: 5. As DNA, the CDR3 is TGTGCCAGCACCGCGGACAGGGCCTATGGCTACACCTTC. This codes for CASTADRAYGYTF.

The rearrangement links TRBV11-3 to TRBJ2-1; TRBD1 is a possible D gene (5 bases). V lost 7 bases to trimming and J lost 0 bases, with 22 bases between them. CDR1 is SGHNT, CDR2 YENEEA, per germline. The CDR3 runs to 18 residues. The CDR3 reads CASTPQARSLSSYNEQFF. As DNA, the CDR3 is TGTGCCAGCACCCCACAGGCGCGGTCCTTAAGCTCCTACAATGAGCAGTTCTTC.

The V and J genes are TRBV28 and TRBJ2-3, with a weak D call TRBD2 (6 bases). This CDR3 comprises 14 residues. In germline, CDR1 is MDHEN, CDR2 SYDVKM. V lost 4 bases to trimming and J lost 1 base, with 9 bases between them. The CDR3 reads CASSSGERTDTQYF. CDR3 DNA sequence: TGTGCCAGCAGTTCGGGGGAACGCACAGATACGCAGTATTTT.

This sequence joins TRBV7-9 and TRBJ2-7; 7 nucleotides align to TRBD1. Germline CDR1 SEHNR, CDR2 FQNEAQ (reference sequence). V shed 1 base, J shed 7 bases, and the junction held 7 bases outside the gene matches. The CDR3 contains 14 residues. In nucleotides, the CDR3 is TGTGCCAGCAGCTTAGAGAACAGGGGTGGGGAGCAGTACTTC. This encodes CASSLENRGGEQYF.

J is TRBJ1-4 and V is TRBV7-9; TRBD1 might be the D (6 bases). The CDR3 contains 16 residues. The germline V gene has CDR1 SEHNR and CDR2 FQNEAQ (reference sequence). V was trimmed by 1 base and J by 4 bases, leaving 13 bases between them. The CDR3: CASSLGTGTINEKLFF. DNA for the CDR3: TGTGCCAGCAGCTTAGGCACAGGGACGATTAATGAAAAACTGTTTTTT.

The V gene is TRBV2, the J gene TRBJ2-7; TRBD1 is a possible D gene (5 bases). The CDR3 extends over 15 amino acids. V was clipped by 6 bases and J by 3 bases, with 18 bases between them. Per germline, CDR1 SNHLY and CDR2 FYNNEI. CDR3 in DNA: TGTGCCAGCAGGTTCAAGGACATAGGGCTCTACGAGCAGTACTTC. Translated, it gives CASRFKDIGLYEQYF.

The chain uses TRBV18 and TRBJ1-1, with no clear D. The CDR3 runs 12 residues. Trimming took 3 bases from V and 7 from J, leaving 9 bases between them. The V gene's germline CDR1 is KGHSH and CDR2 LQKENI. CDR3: CASSPREVEAFF. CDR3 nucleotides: TGTGCCAGCTCACCTAGAGAAGTTGAAGCTTTCTTT.

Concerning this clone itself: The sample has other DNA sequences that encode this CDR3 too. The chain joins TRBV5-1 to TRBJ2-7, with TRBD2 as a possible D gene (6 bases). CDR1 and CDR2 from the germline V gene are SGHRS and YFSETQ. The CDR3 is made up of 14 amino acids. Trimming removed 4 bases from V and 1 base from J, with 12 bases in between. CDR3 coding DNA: TGCGCCAGCAGCCGCGGACTAAATTCCTACGAGCAGTACTTC. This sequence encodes CASSRGLNSYEQYF. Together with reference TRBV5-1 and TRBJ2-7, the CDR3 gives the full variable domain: KAGVTQTPRYLIKTRGQQVTLSCSPISGHRSVSWYQQTPGQGLQFLFEYFSETQRNKGNFPGRFSGRQFSNSRSEMNVSTLELGDSALYLCASSRGLNSYEQYFGPGTRLTVT.

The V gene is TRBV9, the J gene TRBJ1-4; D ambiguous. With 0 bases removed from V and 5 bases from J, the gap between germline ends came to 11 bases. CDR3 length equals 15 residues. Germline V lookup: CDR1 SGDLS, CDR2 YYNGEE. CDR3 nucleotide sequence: TGTGCCAGCAGCGTAGAGGGCAGGCACAATGAAAAACTGTTTTTT. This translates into CASSVEGRHNEKLFF. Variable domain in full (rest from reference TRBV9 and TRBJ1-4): DSGVTQTPKHLITATGQRVTLRCSPRSGDLSVYWYQQSLDQGLQFLIQYYNGEERAKGNILERFSAQQFPDLHSELNLSSLELGDSALYFCASSVEGRHNEKLFFGSGTQLSVL.

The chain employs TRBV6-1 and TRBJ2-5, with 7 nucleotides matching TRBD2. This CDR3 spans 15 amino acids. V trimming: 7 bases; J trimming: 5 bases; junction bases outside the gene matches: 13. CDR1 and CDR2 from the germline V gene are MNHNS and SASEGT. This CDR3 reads CASTTGLSSVETQYF. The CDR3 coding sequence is TGTGCCAGCACCACGGGACTATCGTCTGTGGAGACCCAGTACTTC.

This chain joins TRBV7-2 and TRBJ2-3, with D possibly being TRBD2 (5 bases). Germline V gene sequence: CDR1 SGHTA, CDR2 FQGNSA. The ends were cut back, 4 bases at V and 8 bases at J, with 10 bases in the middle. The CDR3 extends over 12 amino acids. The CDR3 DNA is TGTGCCAGCAGCTCCCAGGCGGGTACGCAGTATTTT. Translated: CASSSQAGTQYF.

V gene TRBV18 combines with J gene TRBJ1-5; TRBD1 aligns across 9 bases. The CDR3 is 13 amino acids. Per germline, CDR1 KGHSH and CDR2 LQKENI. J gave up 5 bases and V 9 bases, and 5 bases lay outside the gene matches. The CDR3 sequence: CASGQGIDQPQHF. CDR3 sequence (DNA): TGTGCCAGTGGACAGGGGATCGATCAGCCCCAGCATTTT.

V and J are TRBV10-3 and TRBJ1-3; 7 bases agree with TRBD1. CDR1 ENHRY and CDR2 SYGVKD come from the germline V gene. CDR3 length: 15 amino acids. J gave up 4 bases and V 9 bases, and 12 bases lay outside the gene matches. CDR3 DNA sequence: TGTGCCATTAGGGGCTCTCAGGGGGACGGAAACACCATATATTTT. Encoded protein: CAIRGSQGDGNTIYF.

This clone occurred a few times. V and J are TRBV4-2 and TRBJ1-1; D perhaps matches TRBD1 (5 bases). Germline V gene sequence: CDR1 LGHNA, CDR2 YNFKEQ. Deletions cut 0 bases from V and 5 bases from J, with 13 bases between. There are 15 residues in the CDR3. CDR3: CASSQEGHGGTEAFF. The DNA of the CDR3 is TGTGCCAGCAGCCAAGAGGGGCACGGTGGGACTGAAGCTTTCTTT.

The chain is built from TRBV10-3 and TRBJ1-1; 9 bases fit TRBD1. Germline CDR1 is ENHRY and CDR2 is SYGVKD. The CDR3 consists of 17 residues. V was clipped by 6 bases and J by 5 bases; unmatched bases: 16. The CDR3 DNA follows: TGTGCCATCAGCGGGAGGGCCCGGGACAGGGTTGGAACTGAAGCTTTCTTT. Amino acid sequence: CAISGRARDRVGTEAFF.

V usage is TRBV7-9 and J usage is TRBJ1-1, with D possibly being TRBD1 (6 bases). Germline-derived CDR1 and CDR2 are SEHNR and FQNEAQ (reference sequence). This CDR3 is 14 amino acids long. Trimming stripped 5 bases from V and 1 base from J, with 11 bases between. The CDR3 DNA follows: TGTGCCAGCAGCGTCGGGACAAAGAACACTGAAGCTTTCTTT. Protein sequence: CASSVGTKNTEAFF.

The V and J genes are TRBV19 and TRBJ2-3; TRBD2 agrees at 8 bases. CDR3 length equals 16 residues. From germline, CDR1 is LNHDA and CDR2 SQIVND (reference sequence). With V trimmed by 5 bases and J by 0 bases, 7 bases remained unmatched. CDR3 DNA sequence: TGTGCCAGTAGTCCGGGAGGGAGAAAAAGCACAGATACGCAGTATTTT. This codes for CASSPGGRKSTDTQYF.

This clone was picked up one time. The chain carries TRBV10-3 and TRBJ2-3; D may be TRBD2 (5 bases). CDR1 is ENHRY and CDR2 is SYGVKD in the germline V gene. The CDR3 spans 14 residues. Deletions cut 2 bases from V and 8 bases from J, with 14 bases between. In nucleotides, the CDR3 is TGTGCCATCAGTGAGGGGAGCGCAGCAGTTACGCAGTATTTT. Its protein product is CAISEGSAAVTQYF.

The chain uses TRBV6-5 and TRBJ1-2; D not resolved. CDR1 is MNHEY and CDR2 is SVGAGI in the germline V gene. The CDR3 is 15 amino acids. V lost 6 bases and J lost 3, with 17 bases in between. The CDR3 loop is CASSKTRATYYGYTF. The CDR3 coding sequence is TGTGCCAGCAGCAAGACTCGGGCCACCTACTATGGCTACACCTTC.

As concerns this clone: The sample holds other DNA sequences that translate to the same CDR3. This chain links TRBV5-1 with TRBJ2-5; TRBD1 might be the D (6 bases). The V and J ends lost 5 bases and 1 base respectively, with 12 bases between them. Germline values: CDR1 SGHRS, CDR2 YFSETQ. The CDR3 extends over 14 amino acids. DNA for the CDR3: TGCGCCAGCAGTTTAGGACAGCCCCAAGAGACCCAGTACTTC. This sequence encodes CASSLGQPQETQYF.

CDR3 nucleotides: TGTGCCAGCAGCCCCCTAGCGGGAGGAAGCGAGCAGTACTTC. It yields the protein CASSPLAGGSEQYF. The V and J genes are TRBV2 and TRBJ2-7, with TRBD2 matching 11 bases. The CDR3 loop spans 14 amino acids. Germline-derived CDR1 and CDR2 are SNHLY and FYNNEI. V trimming: 6 bases; J trimming: 6 bases; junction bases outside the gene matches: 7.

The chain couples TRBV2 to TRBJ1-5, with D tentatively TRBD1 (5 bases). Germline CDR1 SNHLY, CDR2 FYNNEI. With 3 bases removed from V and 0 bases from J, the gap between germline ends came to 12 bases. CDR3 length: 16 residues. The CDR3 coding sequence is TGTGCCAGCAGTGATCACGCGACAGATAGCAATCAGCCCCAGCATTTT. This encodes CASSDHATDSNQPQHF.

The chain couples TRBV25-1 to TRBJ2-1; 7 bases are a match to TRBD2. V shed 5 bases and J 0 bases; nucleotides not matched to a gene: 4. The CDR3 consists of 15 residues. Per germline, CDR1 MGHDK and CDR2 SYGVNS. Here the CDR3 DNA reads TGTGCCAGCAGTAGAGGGAGGGGCTCCTACAATGAGCAGTTCTTC. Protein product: CASSRGRGSYNEQFF.

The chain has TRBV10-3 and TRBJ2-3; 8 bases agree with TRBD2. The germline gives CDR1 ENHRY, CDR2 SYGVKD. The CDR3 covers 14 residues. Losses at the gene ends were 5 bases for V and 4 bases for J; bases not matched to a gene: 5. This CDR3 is CAISLGLGPDTQYF. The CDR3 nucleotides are TGTGCCATCAGTCTGGGACTAGGTCCAGATACGCAGTATTTT.

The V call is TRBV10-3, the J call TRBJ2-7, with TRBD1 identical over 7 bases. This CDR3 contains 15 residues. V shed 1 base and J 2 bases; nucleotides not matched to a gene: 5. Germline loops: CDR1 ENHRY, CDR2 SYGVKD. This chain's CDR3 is CAISEFDRVPYEQYF. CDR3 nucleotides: TGTGCCATCAGTGAGTTCGACAGGGTCCCCTACGAGCAGTACTTC.

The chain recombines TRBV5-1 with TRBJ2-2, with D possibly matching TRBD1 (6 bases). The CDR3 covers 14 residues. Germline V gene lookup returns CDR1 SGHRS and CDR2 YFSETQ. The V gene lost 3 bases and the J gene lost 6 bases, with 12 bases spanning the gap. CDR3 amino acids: CASSYYREAGELFF. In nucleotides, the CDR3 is TGCGCCAGCAGCTACTACAGGGAAGCCGGGGAGCTGTTTTTT.

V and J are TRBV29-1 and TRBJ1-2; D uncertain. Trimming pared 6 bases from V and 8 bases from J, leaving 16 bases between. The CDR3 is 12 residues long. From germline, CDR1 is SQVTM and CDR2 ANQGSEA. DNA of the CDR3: TGCAGCGTAGAGTCCCGTTTCGAGGGCTACACCTTC. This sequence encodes CSVESRFEGYTF.

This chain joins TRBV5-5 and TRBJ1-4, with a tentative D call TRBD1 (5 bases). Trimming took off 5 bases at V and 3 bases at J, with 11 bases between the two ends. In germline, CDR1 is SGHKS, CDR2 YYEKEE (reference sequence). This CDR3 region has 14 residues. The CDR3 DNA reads TGTGCCAGCAGTCCAGGGAACGCTAATGAAAAACTGTTTTTT. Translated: CASSPGNANEKLFF. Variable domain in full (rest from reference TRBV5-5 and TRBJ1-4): DAGVTQSPTHLIKTRGQQVTLRCSPISGHKSVSWYQQVLGQGPQFIFQYYEKEERGRGNFPDRFSARQFPNYSSELNVNALLLGDSALYLCASSPGNANEKLFFGSGTQLSVL.

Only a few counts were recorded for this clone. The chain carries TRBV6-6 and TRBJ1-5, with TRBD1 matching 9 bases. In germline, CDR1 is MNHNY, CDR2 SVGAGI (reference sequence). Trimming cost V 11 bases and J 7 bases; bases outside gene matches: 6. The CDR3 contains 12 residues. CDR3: CAGGQGGQPQHF. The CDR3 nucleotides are TGTGCCGGGGGACAGGGAGGGCAGCCCCAGCATTTT.

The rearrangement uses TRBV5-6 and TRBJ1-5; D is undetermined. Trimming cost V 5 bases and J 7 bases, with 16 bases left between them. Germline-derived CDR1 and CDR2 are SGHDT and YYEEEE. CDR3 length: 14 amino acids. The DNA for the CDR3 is TGTGCCAGCAGTTTGTTAGGGATGGGACAGCCCCAGCATTTT. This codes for CASSLLGMGQPQHF.

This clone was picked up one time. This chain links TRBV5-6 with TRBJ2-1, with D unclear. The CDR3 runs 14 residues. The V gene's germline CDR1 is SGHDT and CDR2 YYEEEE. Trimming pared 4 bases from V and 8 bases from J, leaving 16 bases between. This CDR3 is CASSLESGVDEQFF. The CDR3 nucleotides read TGTGCCAGCAGCCTCGAATCTGGAGTCGATGAGCAGTTCTTC.

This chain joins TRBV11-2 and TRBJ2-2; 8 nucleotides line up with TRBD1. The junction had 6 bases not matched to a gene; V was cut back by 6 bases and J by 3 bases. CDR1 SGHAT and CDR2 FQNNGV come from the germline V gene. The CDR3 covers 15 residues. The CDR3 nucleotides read TGTGCCAGCAGATACAGGGGGAGTGACACCGGGGAGCTGTTTTTT. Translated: CASRYRGSDTGELFF.